This T cell receptor beta chain was recovered during a study of PD-1 blockade in classical Hodgkin lymphoma. Measured with immunoSEQ multiplex PCR; TCRdb has only the in-frame clones, and not every one. The sample yields about 46,000 clones, around 70% seen once. In its sample, this clone was seen a few times. There was relapse after autologous stem cell transplantation in every patient, and there was variation in brentuximab vedotin exposure. The source material was peripheral blood mononuclear cells (PBMCs), sampled at baseline. This TCR derives from a human donor with classical Hodgkin lymphoma.

The CDR3 region is CSVVSNTEAFF. CDR3 bases: TGCAGCGTTGTTTCGAACACTGAAGCTTTCTTT. The chain is built from TRBV29-1 and TRBJ1-1, with D hard to call. The CDR3 has 11 residues. With 4 bases removed from V and 1 base from J, the gap between germline ends came to 4 bases. Germline values: CDR1 SQVTM, CDR2 ANQGSEA.